These 29 T cell receptor beta chains were all obtained from the same sample, sequenced in a study of cytomegalovirus exposure and HLA in healthy donors. 60 Vbeta and 13 Jbeta primers were used in PCR. Measured with immunoSEQ multiplex PCR; TCRdb has only the in-frame clones, and not every one. Recorded for this sample: some 130,000 clones. Sequencing input: PBMCs. The receptors originated from a man in his late teens or twenties in good health and CMV-seronegative.

This chain links TRBV29-1 with TRBJ1-6, with TRBD1 as a possible D gene (6 bases). The CDR3 has 14 residues. Germline CDR1 is SQVTM and CDR2 is ANQGSEA. The ends were cut back, 3 bases at V and 7 bases at J, with 13 bases in the middle. This CDR3 reads CSVELGGPNSPLHF. The CDR3 nucleotides read TGCAGCGTTGAGTTGGGGGGGCCAAATTCACCCCTCCACTTT.

V is TRBV19 and J is TRBJ2-1; the match to TRBD1 covers 9 bases. The germline V gene has CDR1 LNHDA and CDR2 SQIVND (reference sequence). The CDR3 contains 15 residues. V shed 4 bases and J 8 bases; nucleotides not matched to a gene: 9. The CDR3: CASSTGTGWGDEQFF. The CDR3 nucleotides are TGTGCCAGTAGTACGGGGACAGGGTGGGGCGATGAGCAGTTCTTC.

The rearrangement uses TRBV30 and TRBJ1-2; weak D call: TRBD1 (5 bases). Trimming left V 4 bases short and J 4 bases short, with 13 bases between. The length of the CDR3 is 13 residues. Germline assignment: CDR1 GTSNPN and CDR2 SVGIG (reference sequence). DNA for the CDR3: TGTGCCTGGACCTTCGGGGGGACCTATGGCTACACCTTC. It encodes CAWTFGGTYGYTF. The whole variable domain, filled in from reference TRBV30 and TRBJ1-2, reads SQTIHQWPATLVQPVGSPLSLECTVEGTSNPNLYWYRQAAGRGLQLLFYSVGIGQISSEVPQNLSASRPQDRQFILSSKKLLLSDSGFYLCAWTFGGTYGYTFGSGTRLTVV.

This chain joins TRBV4-2 and TRBJ2-7; 10 nucleotides line up with TRBD2. V trimming: 4 bases; J trimming: 5 bases; junction bases outside the gene matches: 17. The CDR3 spans 18 residues. Germline CDR1 LGHNA, CDR2 YNFKEQ. The CDR3 sequence is CASSLNLRISSGSDEQYF. The CDR3 nucleotides read TGTGCCAGCAGCCTCAACCTAAGAATCTCTAGCGGGAGTGACGAGCAGTACTTC.

The chain recombines TRBV28 with TRBJ2-6, with a tentative D call TRBD2 (5 bases). This CDR3 spans 17 amino acids. V was shortened by 5 bases and J by 0 bases, with 14 bases between the two germline ends. Per the germline V gene, CDR1 is MDHEN and CDR2 is SYDVKM. The CDR3 region has the DNA TGTGCCAGCAGTAATCGAGACCGGGGCTCTGGGGCCAACGTCCTGACTTTC. This translates into CASSNRDRGSGANVLTF. The variable domain in full, completed from reference TRBV28 and TRBJ2-6, reads DVKVTQSSRYLVKRTGEKVFLECVQDMDHENMFWYRQDPGLGLRLIYFSYDVKMKEKGDIPEGYSVSREKKERFSLILESASTNQTSMYLCASSNRDRGSGANVLTFGAGSRLTVL.

The V and J genes are TRBV14 and TRBJ1-1; tentatively, D is TRBD1 (6 bases). CDR3 length equals 15 residues. Germline values: CDR1 SGHDN, CDR2 FVKESK. V was pared by 4 bases and J by 1 base, with 13 bases between. CDR3: CASSPWTVKNTEAFF. The CDR3 region has the DNA TGTGCCAGCAGCCCGTGGACAGTGAAGAACACTGAAGCTTTCTTT.

The chain employs TRBV6-1 and TRBJ1-4; D is uncertain. V was trimmed by 1 base and J by 0 bases, leaving 6 bases between them. The germline gives CDR1 MNHNS, CDR2 SASEGT. This CDR3 spans 15 amino acids. The CDR3 here is CASSEGTATNEKLFF. The CDR3 DNA sequence: TGTGCCAGCAGTGAAGGGACTGCAACTAATGAAAAACTGTTTTTT.

V and J are TRBV5-5 and TRBJ1-1; D may be TRBD1 (6 bases). CDR1 SGHKS and CDR2 YYEKEE come from the germline V gene (reference sequence). The CDR3 consists of 13 residues. Trimming cost V 2 bases and J 11 bases, with 16 bases left between them. For the CDR3, the DNA is TGTGCCAGCAGCTTAGAAGGACAGCTGAGCGCTTTCTTT. Encoded protein: CASSLEGQLSAFF.

This chain joins TRBV6-6 and TRBJ1-4, with D hard to call. Germline values: CDR1 MNHNY, CDR2 SVGAGI (reference sequence). Trimming removed 6 bases at V and 2 bases at J, with 16 bases between. This CDR3 region has 16 residues. CDR3 sequence: CASRPVIDGTNEKLFF. DNA for the CDR3: TGTGCCAGCAGACCAGTTATAGACGGGACTAATGAAAAACTGTTTTTT.

The chain uses TRBV5-4 and TRBJ2-5; weak D call: TRBD1 (5 bases). The length of the CDR3 is 13 residues. Germline V lookup: CDR1 SGHNT, CDR2 YYREEE (reference sequence). Trimming took off 0 bases at V and 12 bases at J, with 15 bases between the two ends. CDR3 coding DNA: TGTGCCAGCAGCTTGGACCGACTGGACACGGAGTACTTC. It yields the protein CASSLDRLDTEYF.

The genes are TRBV27 and TRBJ1-2; 12 nucleotides agree with TRBD1. The CDR3 loop spans 18 amino acids. The V gene's germline CDR1 is MNHEY and CDR2 SMNVEV (reference sequence). The V gene end was trimmed by 5 bases and the J gene end by 6 bases; junction bases not matched to a gene: 16. As DNA, the CDR3 is TGTGCCAGCAGTCCTCGAATTTGGGACAGGGGGCGAAGAGATGGCTACACCTTC. Translation gives CASSPRIWDRGRRDGYTF.

The V and J genes are TRBV28 and TRBJ2-7, with a possible D match to TRBD1 (6 bases). CDR1 and CDR2 (germline): MDHEN, SYDVKM. The length of the CDR3 is 14 residues. V gave up 4 bases and J gave up 0 bases, with 10 bases separating them. Here the CDR3 reads CASSSQGFSYEQYF. In DNA, the CDR3 is TGTGCCAGCAGTTCACAGGGTTTCTCCTACGAGCAGTACTTC.

The chain couples TRBV9 to TRBJ2-2; D remains unclear. Trimming left V 4 bases short and J 7 bases short, with 5 bases between. The length of the CDR3 is 11 residues. CDR1 and CDR2 from the germline V gene are SGDLS and YYNGEE. CDR3 protein: CASSRSGELFF. The CDR3 nucleotides read TGTGCCAGCAGCCGGAGCGGGGAGCTGTTTTTT. Full variable domain (outside the CDR3, taken from reference TRBV9 and TRBJ2-2): DSGVTQTPKHLITATGQRVTLRCSPRSGDLSVYWYQQSLDQGLQFLIQYYNGEERAKGNILERFSAQQFPDLHSELNLSSLELGDSALYFCASSRSGELFFGEGSRLTVL.

This rearrangement joins TRBV7-9 to TRBJ2-7; D unclear. The ends were cut back, 1 base at V and 6 bases at J, with 7 bases in the middle. The CDR3 contains 12 residues. Germline assignment: CDR1 SEHNR and CDR2 FQNEAQ (reference sequence). The CDR3 loop reads CASSLERGEQYF. Written as DNA, the CDR3 is TGTGCCAGCAGCTTAGAACGAGGCGAGCAGTACTTC. The full variable domain, with the rest looked up from reference TRBV7-9 and TRBJ2-7, is DTGVSQNPRHKITKRGQNVTFRCDPISEHNRLYWYRQTLGQGPEFLTYFQNEAQLEKSRLLSDRFSAERPKGSFSTLEIQRTEQGDSAMYLCASSLERGEQYFGPGTRLTVT.

The chain is built from TRBV28 and TRBJ2-3; 7 bases line up with TRBD1. The CDR3 length is 15 residues. Germline-derived CDR1 and CDR2 are MDHEN and SYDVKM. V trimming: 4 bases; J trimming: 4 bases; junction bases outside the gene matches: 8. CDR3 DNA sequence: TGTGCCAGCAGTTCTCCGGGGACAGTCCCAGATACGCAGTATTTT. Translating it yields CASSSPGTVPDTQYF.

J is TRBJ2-5 and V is TRBV14, with D possibly matching TRBD1 (5 bases). From germline, CDR1 is SGHDN and CDR2 FVKESK. The CDR3 is made up of 14 amino acids. Trimming took 2 bases from V and 5 from J, leaving 12 bases between them. In DNA form, the CDR3 reads TGTGCCAGCAGCCAAAGGCAGGGTCGGGAGACCCAGTACTTC. Translated: CASSQRQGRETQYF.

V usage is TRBV19 and J usage is TRBJ1-2; TRBD1 aligns across 8 bases. The germline V gene has CDR1 LNHDA and CDR2 SQIVND (reference sequence). CDR3 size: 14 residues. J lost 5 bases, V lost 6 bases, and 8 bases had no gene match. CDR3 loop: CASSRTGKEYGYTF. CDR3 DNA sequence: TGTGCCAGTAGCCGGACAGGGAAAGAGTATGGCTACACCTTC.

This rearrangement joins TRBV6-1 to TRBJ1-4; 8 bases map to TRBD1. The germline gives CDR1 MNHNS, CDR2 SASEGT. V was clipped by 6 bases and J by 7 bases; unmatched bases: 10. CDR3 length equals 15 residues. The CDR3 region is CASSQGAATVEKLFF. The CDR3 DNA sequence: TGTGCCAGCAGCCAGGGGGCGGCAACGGTTGAAAAACTGTTTTTT.

The chain combines TRBV5-8 with TRBJ1-5; tentative D call: TRBD1 (6 bases). CDR1 and CDR2 from the germline V gene are SGHTS and YDEGEE. V gave up 4 bases and J gave up 0 bases, with 20 bases separating them. CDR3 length equals 18 residues. Written as DNA, the CDR3 is TGTGCCAGCAGCGAAAAACCGGGACACCGGTATAGCAATCAGCCCCAGCATTTT. Translation: CASSEKPGHRYSNQPQHF.

The chain combines TRBV28 with TRBJ2-7, with 8 positions matching TRBD1. Trimming took 5 bases from V and 4 from J; bases not matched to a gene: 10. Germline assignment: CDR1 MDHEN and CDR2 SYDVKM. The CDR3 spans 15 residues. CDR3 sequence reads: CASSTPGQGSYEQYF. CDR3 DNA: TGTGCCAGCAGTACCCCCGGACAGGGTTCGTACGAGCAGTACTTC.

The chain couples TRBV5-6 to TRBJ2-7; 10 bases match TRBD2. Losses at the gene ends were 4 bases for V and 2 bases for J; bases not matched to a gene: 3. The germline V gene encodes CDR1 SGHDT and CDR2 YYEEEE. CDR3 size: 14 residues. CDR3 nucleotide sequence: TGTGCCAGCAGCCGGACTAGCGGAACCTACGAGCAGTACTTC. Residues: CASSRTSGTYEQYF.

V and J are TRBV9 and TRBJ1-6; maybe TRBD1 (6 bases). The V gene's germline CDR1 is SGDLS and CDR2 YYNGEE. V lost 3 bases and J 16 bases, leaving 11 bases between the germline ends. This CDR3 comprises 11 residues. The CDR3 DNA sequence: TGTGCCAGCAGCGACGACAGGAGGCTCCACTTT. Translated, it gives CASSDDRRLHF.

The chain employs TRBV10-3 and TRBJ2-7; 7 bases are a match to TRBD1. The trim removed 8 bases at V and 5 bases at J, leaving 6 bases unmatched. The V gene's germline CDR1 is ENHRY and CDR2 SYGVKD. There are 12 residues in the CDR3. Written as DNA, the CDR3 is TGTGCCATCGAGGGACAGACCAACGAGCAGTACTTC. The encoded protein is CAIEGQTNEQYF.

V and J are TRBV5-3 and TRBJ2-3; TRBD2 matches 13 bases. TRBV5-3 is an ORF, with its function uncertain. Unmatched junction bases numbered 10, after V lost 6 bases and J lost 3 bases. The CDR3 runs to 17 residues. CDR3 DNA: TGTGCCAGAAATGAACTAGCGGGAGGGCGTGAGACAGATACGCAGTATTTT. Its protein product is CARNELAGGRETDTQYF.

The rearrangement joins TRBV4-3 to TRBJ2-1; 7 bases are a match to TRBD1. CDR1 and CDR2 (germline): LGHNA, YSLEER. The CDR3 contains 15 residues. Trimming cost V 0 bases and J 9 bases; bases outside gene matches: 8. CDR3: CASSQDLTGAGEQFF. The CDR3 DNA reads TGCGCCAGCAGCCAAGATCTCACAGGGGCGGGTGAGCAGTTCTTC.

The chain employs TRBV11-1 and TRBJ1-2; 7 positions match TRBD1. There are 12 residues in the CDR3. The germline V gene has CDR1 SGHAT and CDR2 FQDESV (reference sequence). Losses at the gene ends were 5 bases for V and 7 bases for J; bases not matched to a gene: 4. The CDR3 here is CASSDTGAGYTF. CDR3 bases: TGTGCCAGCAGCGACACAGGGGCTGGCTACACCTTC.

The chain couples TRBV4-1 to TRBJ1-4; 7 positions match TRBD1. Germline trimming cut 2 bases from V and 7 bases from J; bases unmatched to any gene: 10. Germline assignment: CDR1 MGHRA and CDR2 YSYEKL. CDR3 length equals 16 residues. CDR3 in DNA: TGCGCCAGCAGCCAACCACCCGGGACAGCTTTTGAAAAACTGTTTTTT. Translated: CASSQPPGTAFEKLFF.

V usage is TRBV5-4 and J usage is TRBJ1-5; 9 positions agree with TRBD1. V lost 0 bases, J lost 4 bases, and 5 bases stayed unmatched. Germline CDR1 is SGHNT and CDR2 is YYREEE (reference sequence). The CDR3 is 16 amino acids. CDR3 amino acids: CASSLGGGQGNQPQHF. The CDR3 DNA sequence: TGTGCCAGCAGCTTGGGGGGAGGACAGGGGAATCAGCCCCAGCATTTT. Filled out from reference TRBV5-4 and TRBJ1-5, the complete variable domain reads ETGVTQSPTHLIKTRGQQVTLRCSSQSGHNTVSWYQQALGQGPQFIFQYYREEENGRGNFPPRFSGLQFPNYSSELNVNALELDDSALYLCASSLGGGQGNQPQHFGDGTRLSIL.

CDR3 nucleotides: TGTGCCAGCAGTTATAACCGGGTCAACTATGGCTACACCTTC. Translation: CASSYNRVNYGYTF. This chain joins TRBV5-6 and TRBJ1-2; D is unresolved. Per the germline V gene, CDR1 is SGHDT and CDR2 is YYEEEE. V was clipped by 5 bases and J by 2 bases, with 13 bases between them. The CDR3 has 14 amino acids.